This passage covers 17 T cell receptor beta chains from one sample sequenced in a study of blood T cell repertoires in COVID-19 (dated by TCRdb to the early 2020s). Library preparation used the immunoSEQ multiplex PCR assay. TCRdb mirrors the immuneACCESS table, restricted to in-frame sequences. Some clones are absent from its copies; in checked studies, under half trace to an unresolved V gene, and the reason for the others is unknown. Here the sample has roughly 200,000 clones; approximately 90% occur a single time. Under 3.5% of the sample goes to the ten largest clones. The sample comprised peripheral blood. The receptors originated from a young woman with active or convalescent COVID-19.

This sequence joins TRBV28 and TRBJ1-6, with D perhaps TRBD1 (6 bases). Germline V lookup: CDR1 MDHEN, CDR2 SYDVKM. This CDR3 has 15 amino acids. V lost 6 bases and J lost 10, with 19 bases in between. CDR3 DNA: TGTGCCAGCAGGTTGACCGACAGGAGAGGATCACCCCTCCACTTT. It yields the protein CASRLTDRRGSPLHF. Drawing the rest from reference TRBV28 and TRBJ1-6, the complete variable domain is DVKVTQSSRYLVKRTGEKVFLECVQDMDHENMFWYRQDPGLGLRLIYFSYDVKMKEKGDIPEGYSVSREKKERFSLILESASTNQTSMYLCASRLTDRRGSPLHFGNGTRLTVT.

This rearrangement joins TRBV5-1 to TRBJ2-2; 8 bases agree with TRBD1. Germline assignment: CDR1 SGHRS and CDR2 YFSETQ. CDR3 length: 15 amino acids. J lost 7 bases, V lost 7 bases, and 12 bases had no gene match. The CDR3 spells CASGKDRGQGGELFF. DNA of the CDR3: TGCGCCAGCGGAAAAGACAGGGGTCAAGGCGGGGAGCTGTTTTTT.

The chain is built from TRBV7-2 and TRBJ1-1, with TRBD1 identical over 7 bases. V shed 5 bases, J shed 4 bases, and the junction held 13 bases outside the gene matches. Germline V lookup: CDR1 SGHTA, CDR2 FQGNSA. The CDR3 totals 16 residues. CDR3 in DNA: TGTGCCAGCAGCCCCCAGGGGGGCAGGGTGGGCACTGAAGCTTTCTTT. Protein product: CASSPQGGRVGTEAFF.

The chain couples TRBV5-1 to TRBJ2-3; no firm D call. CDR1 and CDR2 (germline): SGHRS, YFSETQ. This CDR3 is 12 amino acids long. V was clipped by 7 bases and J by 3 bases, with 9 bases between them. CDR3 loop: CASPLLTDTQYF. The CDR3 DNA reads TGCGCCAGCCCCTTGTTGACAGATACGCAGTATTTT.

The chain recombines TRBV30 with TRBJ1-4, with D unresolved. The CDR3 contains 13 residues. V gave up 8 bases and J gave up 0 bases, with 10 bases separating them. Per germline, CDR1 GTSNPN and CDR2 SVGIG (reference sequence). CDR3 loop: CATERATNEKLFF. The CDR3 coding sequence is TGTGCCACCGAGAGGGCAACTAATGAAAAACTGTTTTTT.

DNA of the CDR3: TGTGCCAGCAGTTTAAGGTGGACAGGGAGGTACAATGAGCAGTTCTTC. It codes for CASSLRWTGRYNEQFF. This sequence joins TRBV28 and TRBJ2-1, with 8 positions matching TRBD1. Germline V gene sequence: CDR1 MDHEN, CDR2 SYDVKM. The CDR3 covers 16 residues. With 2 bases clipped from V and 4 bases from J, the junction kept 7 bases outside the gene matches.

J is TRBJ2-5 and V is TRBV19; 11 positions match TRBD2. The CDR3 contains 16 residues. CDR1 and CDR2 (germline): LNHDA, SQIVND (reference sequence). With 4 bases clipped from V and 1 base from J, the junction kept 5 bases outside the gene matches. The CDR3 DNA is TGTGCCAGTAGTAGGGGACTAGCGGCCCGCCAAGAGACCCAGTACTTC. Protein sequence: CASSRGLAARQETQYF.

Only one count was recorded for this clone. The chain links TRBV19 to TRBJ2-5, with D perhaps matching TRBD2 (7 bases). The CDR3 is 17 amino acids. Germline assignment: CDR1 LNHDA and CDR2 SQIVND (reference sequence). V gave up 3 bases and J gave up 4 bases, with 21 bases separating them. The CDR3 loop is CASSIDTLGGQSETQYF. The CDR3 region has the DNA TGTGCCAGTAGTATCGACACCTTGGGGGGGCAGTCAGAGACCCAGTACTTC.

The chain has TRBV27 and TRBJ2-7, with 7 bases fitting TRBD1. This CDR3 comprises 14 residues. Germline V CDR1 and CDR2: MNHEY, SMNVEV (reference sequence). Trimming at V came to 6 bases and at J to 3 bases, leaving 8 bases not matched to a gene. The CDR3 DNA is TGTGCCAGCAGACGAGGGACAGCCGTCTACGAGCAGTACTTC. It encodes CASRRGTAVYEQYF.

This clone was recorded once. This chain connects TRBV4-2 to TRBJ1-1, with a weak D call TRBD1 (5 bases). Trimming cost V 1 base and J 11 bases, with 17 bases left between them. Looked up from germline, CDR1 is LGHNA and CDR2 is YNFKEQ. This CDR3 is 14 amino acids long. The CDR3 sequence is CASSQGWGGSEAFF. The CDR3 region has the DNA TGTGCCAGCAGCCAAGGATGGGGGGGATCAGAGGCTTTCTTT.

The chain is built from TRBV23-1 and TRBJ2-7, with 9 bases that match TRBD1. TRBV23-1 belongs to the ORF category, with a function that is uncertain. V gave up 4 bases and J gave up 6 bases; unmatched junction bases: 7. The CDR3 runs to 14 residues. CDR3 nucleotide sequence: TGCGCCAGCAGTCGCCTGGGACAGGGATCCGAGCAGTACTTC. Amino acid sequence: CASSRLGQGSEQYF.

V gene TRBV5-6 combines with J gene TRBJ2-1; TRBD1 matches 8 bases. J lost 3 bases, V lost 4 bases, and 6 bases had no gene match. The CDR3 length is 15 residues. Germline lookup yields CDR1 SGHDT and CDR2 YYEEEE. The CDR3 region has the DNA TGTGCCAGCAGCCCGGACAGGGTTTTCTACAATGAGCAGTTCTTC. Amino acids: CASSPDRVFYNEQFF.

J is TRBJ1-2 and V is TRBV12-5; D gene ambiguous. This CDR3 region has 16 residues. Germline V gene lookup returns CDR1 LGHNT and CDR2 FRNRAP. Trimming took 1 base from V and 8 from J, leaving 20 bases between them. Written as DNA, the CDR3 is TGTGCTAGTGGTTTGGACCAAAACTACGGGTCTCGCGGCTACACCTTC. Protein product: CASGLDQNYGSRGYTF.

The V call is TRBV4-1, the J call TRBJ2-3; 8 bases agree with TRBD1. CDR1 is MGHRA, CDR2 YSYEKL, per germline. The V gene end was trimmed by 4 bases and the J gene end by 2 bases; junction bases not matched to a gene: 5. The length of the CDR3 is 15 residues. The CDR3 loop reads CASSRRDRSTDTQYF. The CDR3 DNA is TGCGCCAGCAGCCGACGGGACAGGTCCACAGATACGCAGTATTTT.

The rearrangement joins TRBV27 to TRBJ2-7; 8 bases map to TRBD1. This CDR3 has 14 amino acids. V shed 6 bases and J 5 bases; nucleotides not matched to a gene: 9. Germline V gene data show CDR1 as MNHEY and CDR2 as SMNVEV (reference sequence). CDR3 amino acids: CASSRTGPPNEQYF. The CDR3 DNA sequence: TGTGCCAGCAGCCGGACAGGGCCCCCTAACGAGCAGTACTTC.

The J gene is TRBJ2-5, the V gene TRBV5-1, with 8 bases lining up with TRBD1. Germline V lookup: CDR1 SGHRS, CDR2 YFSETQ. J was trimmed by 4 bases and V by 5 bases; bases with no gene match: 7. The CDR3 sequence is 14 residues long. CDR3: CASRVTGDRETQYF. CDR3 nucleotides: TGCGCCAGCAGAGTGACAGGGGACCGAGAGACCCAGTACTTC.

The chain combines TRBV5-5 with TRBJ1-4, with unresolved D. From germline, CDR1 is SGHKS and CDR2 YYEKEE (reference sequence). This CDR3 comprises 16 residues. V lost 4 bases and J lost 0, with 13 bases in between. CDR3 amino acids: CASSRGLVATNEKLFF. CDR3 coding DNA: TGTGCCAGCAGCCGAGGGTTGGTCGCAACTAATGAAAAACTGTTTTTT.